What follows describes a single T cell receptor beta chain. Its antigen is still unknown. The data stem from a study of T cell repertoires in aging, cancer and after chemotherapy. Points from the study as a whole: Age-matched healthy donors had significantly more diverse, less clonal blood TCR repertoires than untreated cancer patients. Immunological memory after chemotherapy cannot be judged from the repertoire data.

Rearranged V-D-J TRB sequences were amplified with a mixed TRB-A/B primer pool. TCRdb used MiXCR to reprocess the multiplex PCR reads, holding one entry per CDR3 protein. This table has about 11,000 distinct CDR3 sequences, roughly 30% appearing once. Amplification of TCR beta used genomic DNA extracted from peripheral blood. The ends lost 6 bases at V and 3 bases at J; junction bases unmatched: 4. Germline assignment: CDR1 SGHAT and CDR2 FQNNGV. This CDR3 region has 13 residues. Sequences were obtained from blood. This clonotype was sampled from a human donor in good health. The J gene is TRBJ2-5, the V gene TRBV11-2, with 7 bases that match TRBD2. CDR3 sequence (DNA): TGTGCCAGCAGTAAAAGCGGGGAAGAGACCCAGTACTTC. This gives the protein CASSKSGEETQYF. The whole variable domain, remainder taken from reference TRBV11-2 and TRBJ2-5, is EAGVAQSPRYKIIEKRQSVAFWCNPISGHATLYWYQQILGQGPKLLIQFQNNGVVDDSQLPKDRFSAERLKGVDSTLKIQPAKLEDSAVYLCASSKSGEETQYFGPGTRLLVL.